This entry lists 32 T cell receptor beta chains sequenced from one sample in a study of blood T cell repertoires in COVID-19. Sequenced by immunoSEQ multiplex PCR; TCRdb stores in-frame clones only, minus some. The sample carries about 110,000 clones, 65% to 90% recorded once. The material sequenced was peripheral blood. These receptors all come from a woman older than 75 with active or convalescent COVID-19.

The V gene is TRBV5-1, the J gene TRBJ2-7; 7 nucleotides agree with TRBD1. The length of the CDR3 is 15 residues. V gave up 2 bases and J gave up 4 bases; unmatched junction bases: 9. The germline V gene has CDR1 SGHRS and CDR2 YFSETQ. This CDR3 reads CASSFPTGRSYEQYF. CDR3 nucleotides: TGCGCCAGCAGCTTCCCGACAGGGCGCAGTTACGAGCAGTACTTC.

The chain couples TRBV18 to TRBJ2-3, with D perhaps matching TRBD2 (6 bases). CDR1 and CDR2 (germline): KGHSH, LQKENI. The length of the CDR3 is 13 residues. V shed 3 bases and J shed 3 bases, with 7 bases lying between them. The CDR3 loop is CASSPTSTDTQYF. The CDR3 nucleotides are TGTGCCAGCTCACCGACTAGTACAGATACGCAGTATTTT.

V and J are TRBV18 and TRBJ1-5; tentatively, D is TRBD1 (5 bases). This CDR3 spans 12 amino acids. Germline lookup yields CDR1 KGHSH and CDR2 LQKENI. The V end was cut by 8 bases, the J end by 7 bases, with 12 bases between. This chain's CDR3 is CASGGGSQPQHF. The CDR3 region has the DNA TGTGCCAGCGGCGGGGGTTCCCAGCCCCAGCATTTT.

The chain carries TRBV7-6 and TRBJ2-3; 9 nucleotides line up with TRBD2. This CDR3 has 16 residues. Germline CDR1 SGHVS, CDR2 FNYEAQ. V dropped 1 base and J dropped 4; count of bases not matched to a gene: 6. As DNA, the CDR3 is TGTGCCAGCAGCTTAGTTGCGGGAGGGAGGGCAGATACGCAGTATTTT. Amino acids: CASSLVAGGRADTQYF.

The chain joins TRBV28 to TRBJ2-7; TRBD2 matches 11 bases. Germline CDR1 MDHEN, CDR2 SYDVKM. The CDR3 runs to 16 residues. V lost 5 bases and J lost 3; bases outside the gene matches: 9. The CDR3 sequence is CASSDFGTSGRYEQYF. The CDR3 region has the DNA TGTGCCAGCAGTGACTTTGGGACTAGCGGTCGCTACGAGCAGTACTTC.

This chain joins TRBV9 and TRBJ2-1; 8 bases are shared with TRBD2. Germline V gives CDR1 SGDLS, CDR2 YYNGEE. V shed 0 bases and J 13 bases; nucleotides not matched to a gene: 3. This CDR3 contains 12 residues. The CDR3 protein is CASSVVSGRQFF. The DNA for the CDR3 is TGTGCCAGCAGCGTAGTCAGCGGGAGACAGTTCTTC.

V gene TRBV7-8 combines with J gene TRBJ1-2; D is uncertain. The V gene's germline CDR1 is SGHVS and CDR2 FQNEAQ. The V end was cut by 7 bases, the J end by 5 bases, with 14 bases between. The CDR3 has 13 amino acids. Here the CDR3 DNA reads TGTGCCAGCACCGCAAACAGCCAGTATGGCTACACCTTC. Amino acid sequence: CASTANSQYGYTF. The full variable domain, its missing parts supplied by reference TRBV7-8 and TRBJ1-2, is GAGVSQSPRYKVAKRGQDVALRCDPISGHVSLFWYQQALGQGPEFLTYFQNEAQLDKSGLPSDRFFAERPEGSVSTLKIQRTQQEDSAVYLCASTANSQYGYTFGSGTRLTVV.

The V call is TRBV5-1, the J call TRBJ1-6; a possible D gene is TRBD1 (5 bases). Germline V gene data show CDR1 as SGHRS and CDR2 as YFSETQ. Trimming shortened V by 4 bases and J by 7 bases, and 15 bases separated the two germline ends. This CDR3 spans 15 amino acids. The CDR3 DNA sequence: TGCGCCAGCAGCCCTATGGCAGGGTCGAATTCACCCCTCCACTTT. This gives the protein CASSPMAGSNSPLHF.

The rearrangement joins TRBV27 to TRBJ2-1; D may be TRBD2 (5 bases). This CDR3 is 14 amino acids long. Trimming shortened V by 3 bases and J by 2 bases, and 8 bases separated the two germline ends. Germline CDR1 MNHEY, CDR2 SMNVEV (reference sequence). The CDR3, as DNA: TGTGCCAGCAGTTTTAACGGGGCCTACAATGAGCAGTTCTTC. It encodes CASSFNGAYNEQFF.

The V gene is TRBV19, the J gene TRBJ2-2; the match to TRBD1 covers 8 bases. CDR3 size: 16 residues. With V trimmed by 5 bases and J by 5 bases, 10 bases remained unmatched. Germline V CDR1 and CDR2: LNHDA, SQIVND (reference sequence). The CDR3 loop is CASSPLDREDTGELFF. CDR3 coding DNA: TGTGCCAGTAGTCCTTTGGACAGGGAGGATACCGGGGAGCTGTTTTTT.

V and J are TRBV30 and TRBJ2-1, with 9 bases aligning to TRBD2. Trimming cost V 4 bases and J 1 base; bases outside gene matches: 8. The CDR3 is 16 amino acids. The germline V gene encodes CDR1 GTSNPN and CDR2 SVGIG (reference sequence). CDR3 DNA sequence: TGTGCCTGGAAGGGTCTAGCGGGACTATCCTACAATGAGCAGTTCTTC. Translated: CAWKGLAGLSYNEQFF.

The chain links TRBV7-9 to TRBJ1-6; 7 nucleotides agree with TRBD1. Germline lookup yields CDR1 SEHNR and CDR2 FQNEAQ (reference sequence). V was clipped by 3 bases and J by 8 bases; unmatched bases: 1. The CDR3 runs to 13 residues. CDR3 DNA: TGTGCCAGCAGCTTGCAGGGGGATTCACCCCTCCACTTT. This codes for CASSLQGDSPLHF. The complete variable domain, with remaining parts taken from reference TRBV7-9 and TRBJ1-6, reads DTGVSQNPRHKITKRGQNVTFRCDPISEHNRLYWYRQTLGQGPEFLTYFQNEAQLEKSRLLSDRFSAERPKGSFSTLEIQRTEQGDSAMYLCASSLQGDSPLHFGNGTRLTVT.

The chain carries TRBV18 and TRBJ1-3; D gene uncertain. CDR3 length: 17 amino acids. Trimming pared 6 bases from V and 0 bases from J, leaving 18 bases between. In germline, CDR1 is KGHSH, CDR2 LQKENI. The CDR3 bases are TGTGCCAGCTCCCCCCTAGTTCGAACGAGCTCTGGAAACACCATATATTTT. Amino acids: CASSPLVRTSSGNTIYF. Full variable domain (rest looked up from reference TRBV18 and TRBJ1-3): NAGVMQNPRHLVRRRGQEARLRCSPMKGHSHVYWYRQLPEEGLKFMVYLQKENIIDESGMPKERFSAEFPKEGPSILRIQQVVRGDSAAYFCASSPLVRTSSGNTIYFGEGSWLTVV.

The chain combines TRBV19 with TRBJ2-1; D may be TRBD2 (6 bases). CDR1 and CDR2 from the germline V gene are LNHDA and SQIVND (reference sequence). V shed 1 base and J shed 8 bases, with 15 bases lying between them. The CDR3 sequence is 15 residues long. For the CDR3, the DNA is TGTGCCAGTAGTATAGTTGGCGGGAAGCCCCATGAGCAGTTCTTC. It codes for CASSIVGGKPHEQFF.

The V gene is TRBV5-5, the J gene TRBJ2-7; the match to TRBD1 covers 11 bases. The CDR3 is 17 amino acids. Germline values: CDR1 SGHKS, CDR2 YYEKEE (reference sequence). The ends lost 2 bases at V and 0 bases at J; junction bases unmatched: 7. In DNA form, the CDR3 reads TGTGCCAGCAGCTTACGCGGACAGGGGGCTTTCTCCTACGAGCAGTACTTC. This encodes CASSLRGQGAFSYEQYF. Full variable domain (rest looked up from reference TRBV5-5 and TRBJ2-7): DAGVTQSPTHLIKTRGQQVTLRCSPISGHKSVSWYQQVLGQGPQFIFQYYEKEERGRGNFPDRFSARQFPNYSSELNVNALLLGDSALYLCASSLRGQGAFSYEQYFGPGTRLTVT.

This clone was recorded only once. The chain joins TRBV6-2 or TRBV6-3 to TRBJ1-5; D is ambiguous. CDR1 MNHEY and CDR2 SVGEGT come from the germline V gene. This CDR3 has 14 amino acids. Trimming pared 4 bases from V and 6 bases from J, leaving 13 bases between. The chain's CDR3 is CASSSGSSLQPQHF. CDR3 in DNA: TGTGCCAGCAGTTCCGGGTCCAGCCTTCAGCCCCAGCATTTT.

V usage is TRBV28 and J usage is TRBJ1-5; D is unclear. Trimming took off 7 bases at V and 6 bases at J, with 10 bases between the two ends. This CDR3 contains 12 residues. Germline V gene data show CDR1 as MDHEN and CDR2 as SYDVKM. The CDR3, as DNA: TGTGCCAGCACCCCCTTATCTCAGCCCCAGCATTTT. It yields the protein CASTPLSQPQHF.

This chain links TRBV5-5 with TRBJ2-7; D call uncertain. V was clipped by 0 bases and J by 3 bases, with 7 bases between them. There are 13 residues in the CDR3. Germline V gene data show CDR1 as SGHKS and CDR2 as YYEKEE (reference sequence). This chain's CDR3 is CASSLGQVYEQYF. In DNA, the CDR3 is TGTGCCAGCAGCTTGGGGCAAGTCTACGAGCAGTACTTC.

This clone was seen only a few times. This sequence joins TRBV2 and TRBJ2-4; 11 positions match TRBD2. This CDR3 is 18 amino acids long. The junction had 10 bases not matched to a gene; V was cut back by 6 bases and J by 0 bases. Germline CDR1 reads SNHLY; CDR2 reads FYNNEI. CDR3 residues: CASSEGSGRDLAKNIQYF. CDR3 nucleotides: TGTGCCAGCAGCGAGGGTAGCGGGAGGGATCTAGCCAAAAACATTCAGTACTTC.

This rearrangement joins TRBV9 to TRBJ1-5; TRBD1 matches 8 bases. CDR1 SGDLS and CDR2 YYNGEE come from the germline V gene. J was trimmed by 1 base and V by 2 bases; bases with no gene match: 2. This CDR3 spans 15 amino acids. The CDR3 nucleotides read TGTGCCAGCAGCGTCCAGGGGGCGAGCAATCAGCCCCAGCATTTT. Translation: CASSVQGASNQPQHF.

The chain recombines TRBV28 with TRBJ1-4, with unresolved D. Germline lookup yields CDR1 MDHEN and CDR2 SYDVKM. The CDR3 spans 13 residues. Trimming took 6 bases from V and 5 from J, leaving 10 bases between them. This CDR3 reads CASRSGQNEKLFF. For the CDR3, the DNA is TGTGCCAGCAGATCTGGCCAGAATGAAAAACTGTTTTTT.

The chain is built from TRBV9 and TRBJ2-5; D may be TRBD1 (7 bases). V lost 4 bases to trimming and J lost 3 bases, with 16 bases between them. The CDR3 has 15 residues. CDR1 SGDLS and CDR2 YYNGEE come from the germline V gene. The CDR3 here is CASSIQRGTEETQYF. DNA of the CDR3: TGTGCCAGCAGCATACAACGGGGGACAGAAGAGACCCAGTACTTC.

The gene calls are TRBV18 and TRBJ1-1; 8 bases match TRBD1. The CDR3 runs 14 residues. Germline CDR1 KGHSH, CDR2 LQKENI. Trimming at V came to 2 bases and at J to 10 bases, leaving 9 bases not matched to a gene. The DNA of the CDR3 is TGTGCCAGCTCACCAGGACAGGGTTCTAAGAGAGCTTTCTTT. Translating it yields CASSPGQGSKRAFF. The full variable domain, with the rest looked up from reference TRBV18 and TRBJ1-1, is NAGVMQNPRHLVRRRGQEARLRCSPMKGHSHVYWYRQLPEEGLKFMVYLQKENIIDESGMPKERFSAEFPKEGPSILRIQQVVRGDSAAYFCASSPGQGSKRAFFGQGTRLTVV.

The chain links TRBV25-1 to TRBJ1-2; 8 positions match TRBD1. V gave up 5 bases and J gave up 6 bases; unmatched junction bases: 8. The germline V gene encodes CDR1 MGHDK and CDR2 SYGVNS. The CDR3 consists of 14 residues. For the CDR3, the DNA is TGTGCCAGCAGTAAAAGACAGGGGTCCGATGGCTACACCTTC. Its protein is CASSKRQGSDGYTF.

This chain uses TRBV10-3 with TRBJ1-4, with 9 bases aligning to TRBD1. The ends lost 9 bases at V and 8 bases at J; junction bases unmatched: 7. The CDR3 loop spans 13 amino acids. Germline CDR1 ENHRY, CDR2 SYGVKD. CDR3 in amino acids: CAIQGAEKEKLFF. The CDR3 DNA sequence: TGTGCCATACAGGGGGCAGAAAAGGAAAAACTGTTTTTT.

The rearrangement links TRBV30 to TRBJ2-1; weak D call: TRBD2 (7 bases). This CDR3 is built from 13 residues. Between the trimmed V and J ends, which lost 2 bases and 7 bases, there was a span of 12 bases. Germline CDR1 is GTSNPN and CDR2 is SVGIG (reference sequence). CDR3 region: CAWSRGAGNEQFF. The DNA of the CDR3 is TGTGCCTGGAGTCGGGGGGCAGGGAATGAGCAGTTCTTC.

The CDR3 spells CASSSSANYGYTF. The CDR3 DNA follows: TGTGCCAGCAGTTCGTCAGCGAACTATGGCTACACCTTC. The V call is TRBV28, the J call TRBJ1-2; D call uncertain. There are 13 residues in the CDR3. Trimming took off 4 bases at V and 2 bases at J, with 8 bases between the two ends. Germline V gene sequence: CDR1 MDHEN, CDR2 SYDVKM.

The V call is TRBV13, the J call TRBJ2-4; no clear D gene. Per the germline V gene, CDR1 is PRHDT and CDR2 is FYEKMQ (reference sequence). The CDR3 contains 13 residues. The V end lost 5 bases, the J end lost 5 bases, and 10 bases lay between the germline ends. CDR3 nucleotides: TGTGCCAGCAGCCGCTACAGAGAAAACATTCAGTACTTC. Translated: CASSRYRENIQYF.

This chain links TRBV9 with TRBJ2-7, with D tentatively TRBD2 (7 bases). The V end was cut by 5 bases, the J end by 3 bases, with 18 bases between. Germline values: CDR1 SGDLS, CDR2 YYNGEE. This CDR3 has 15 amino acids. The CDR3: CASSILGGAGYEQYF. In DNA form, the CDR3 reads TGTGCCAGCAGTATCTTGGGGGGGGCTGGCTACGAGCAGTACTTC. The whole variable domain, filled in from reference TRBV9 and TRBJ2-7, reads DSGVTQTPKHLITATGQRVTLRCSPRSGDLSVYWYQQSLDQGLQFLIQYYNGEERAKGNILERFSAQQFPDLHSELNLSSLELGDSALYFCASSILGGAGYEQYFGPGTRLTVT.

The CDR3 reads CASSPPKGSISYEQYF. DNA for the CDR3: TGTGCCAGCTCACCACCGAAGGGGTCGATCTCCTACGAGCAGTACTTC. This rearrangement joins TRBV18 to TRBJ2-7, with a weak D call TRBD1 (5 bases). CDR1 KGHSH and CDR2 LQKENI come from the germline V gene. Between the trimmed V and J ends, which lost 0 bases and 0 bases, there was a span of 12 bases. The CDR3 length is 16 residues.

The chain links TRBV5-5 to TRBJ2-1; 8 positions match TRBD2. This CDR3 region has 14 residues. Unmatched junction bases numbered 1, after V lost 1 base and J lost 4 bases. Per the germline V gene, CDR1 is SGHKS and CDR2 is YYEKEE (reference sequence). The CDR3 sequence is CASSLTSGYNEQFF. CDR3 nucleotides: TGTGCCAGCAGCTTGACTAGCGGATACAATGAGCAGTTCTTC.

This rearrangement joins TRBV19 to TRBJ2-1; 14 bases match TRBD2. Germline CDR1 and CDR2: LNHDA and SQIVND (reference sequence). With 0 bases clipped from V and 12 bases from J, the junction kept 4 bases outside the gene matches. This CDR3 comprises 15 residues. In DNA form, the CDR3 reads TGTGCCAGTAGTATAGAGGGACTAGCGGGAGCGGTGCAGTTCTTC. This codes for CASSIEGLAGAVQFF.